Listed below are T cell receptor beta chains from one sample, sequenced in a study of vaccination effects on CD4 cells after COVID-19. Sequenced by immunoSEQ multiplex PCR; TCRdb stores in-frame clones only, minus some. The data show over 35,000 clones, around 76% seen once. Antigen specificity for these receptors is unknown. The sequences come from CD4+ T cells from PBMCs cultured without peptide, collected after COVID-19 vaccination. The receptors originated from a human donor who had a prior SARS-CoV-2 infection. Each CDR3 is given with its conserved first and last residue. Each record gives: D gene, clone size, V gene, J gene, CDR3 length, CDR3 DNA, CDR3 protein. A D gene is named only where the DNA matches it firmly. For some rows the clone size is stated as once, few or many, or as a class when expanded; others skip it.

d_gene: .; abundance: .; v_gene: TRBV19; j_gene: TRBJ2-3; len: 14; CDR3nt: TGTGCCAGTAGTATCCAGGGGAGAGATGGTACGCAGTATTTT; CDR3aa: CASSIQGRDGTQYF
d_gene: .; abundance: .; v_gene: TRBV11-3; j_gene: TRBJ1-1; len: 16; CDR3nt: TGTGCCAGCAGCTTAGATCCGGCGAGGTCAAACACTGAAGCTTTCTTT; CDR3aa: CASSLDPARSNTEAFF
d_gene: .; abundance: .; v_gene: TRBV4-1; j_gene: TRBJ1-4; len: 16; CDR3nt: TGCGCCAGCAGCCAAGATCGGACTGGAACTAATGAAAAACTGTTTTTT; CDR3aa: CASSQDRTGTNEKLFF
d_gene: .; abundance: .; v_gene: TRBV9; j_gene: TRBJ1-2; len: 14; CDR3nt: TGTGCCAGCAGCGTATCCCCCTTGACCTATGGCTACACCTTC; CDR3aa: CASSVSPLTYGYTF
d_gene: TRBD1; abundance: .; v_gene: TRBV4-2; j_gene: TRBJ2-7; len: 14; CDR3nt: TGTGCCAGCAGCCGAGGACAGGCGAGGGACGAGCAGTACTTC; CDR3aa: CASSRGQARDEQYF
d_gene: .; abundance: .; v_gene: TRBV15; j_gene: TRBJ2-5; len: 16; CDR3nt: TGTGCCACCAGCCCTGGCGTGGGGGGCCGAAAAGAGACCCAGTACTTC; CDR3aa: CATSPGVGGRKETQYF
d_gene: .; abundance: few; v_gene: TRBV7-2; j_gene: TRBJ1-4; len: 15; CDR3nt: TGTGCCAGCAGCCCGCCGGGGGGTAGAGGTGAAAAACTGTTTTTT; CDR3aa: CASSPPGGRGEKLFF
d_gene: .; abundance: .; v_gene: TRBV12-5; j_gene: TRBJ1-3; len: 19; CDR3nt: TGTGCTAGTGCCGAGTGGAGCAGGGGACTCAGACGCTCTGGAAACACCATATATTTT; CDR3aa: CASAEWSRGLRRSGNTIYF
d_gene: TRBD1; abundance: .; v_gene: TRBV15; j_gene: TRBJ1-1; len: 15; CDR3nt: TGTGCCACCAGCAGAGGGGCAGGGGGTTTTACTGAAGCTTTCTTT; CDR3aa: CATSRGAGGFTEAFF
d_gene: .; abundance: .; v_gene: TRBV6-2/TRBV6-3; j_gene: TRBJ2-7; len: 11; CDR3nt: TGTGCCAGCAGTCAATTAAACGAGCAGTACTTC; CDR3aa: CASSQLNEQYF
d_gene: .; abundance: .; v_gene: TRBV15; j_gene: TRBJ1-5; len: 14; CDR3nt: TGTGCCACCAGCAGAGGAGGTGTTGGCCAGCCCCAGCATTTT; CDR3aa: CATSRGGVGQPQHF
d_gene: .; abundance: .; v_gene: TRBV30; j_gene: TRBJ2-7; len: 16; CDR3nt: TGTGCCTGGAGTTTCCCGACAGGTACTAGCTCCTACGAGCAGTACTTC; CDR3aa: CAWSFPTGTSSYEQYF
d_gene: TRBD1; abundance: .; v_gene: TRBV7-9; j_gene: TRBJ1-2; len: 15; CDR3nt: TGTGCCAGCAGCAACCGGGACAGAGCTAACTATGGCTACACCTTC; CDR3aa: CASSNRDRANYGYTF
d_gene: TRBD2; abundance: few; v_gene: TRBV19; j_gene: TRBJ2-5; len: 13; CDR3nt: TGTGCCAGTGGACTAGCGGGAGTTGAGACCCAGTACTTC; CDR3aa: CASGLAGVETQYF
d_gene: TRBD2; abundance: .; v_gene: TRBV11-2; j_gene: TRBJ2-3; len: 16; CDR3nt: TGTGCCAGCAGCTTAGTTACGGGAGGGCCAACAGATACGCAGTATTTT; CDR3aa: CASSLVTGGPTDTQYF
d_gene: .; abundance: few; v_gene: TRBV30; j_gene: TRBJ1-2; len: 13; CDR3nt: TGTGCCTGGAGTAACGGACGAGTATATGGCTACACCTTC; CDR3aa: CAWSNGRVYGYTF
d_gene: TRBD2; abundance: few; v_gene: TRBV10-3; j_gene: TRBJ2-1; len: 15; CDR3nt: TGTGCCATCAGGACTAGCGGGGGGACTTTGTATGAGCAGTTCTTC; CDR3aa: CAIRTSGGTLYEQFF
d_gene: TRBD1; abundance: .; v_gene: TRBV5-4; j_gene: TRBJ1-1; len: 15; CDR3nt: TGTGCCAGCAGCTTAGGGACAGAGATGAACACTGAAGCTTTCTTT; CDR3aa: CASSLGTEMNTEAFF
d_gene: TRBD2; abundance: once; v_gene: TRBV14; j_gene: TRBJ2-1; len: 17; CDR3nt: TGTGCCAGCAGCCAAGATTTTCGAACTAGCGGATACAATGAGCAGTTCTTC; CDR3aa: CASSQDFRTSGYNEQFF
d_gene: .; abundance: .; v_gene: TRBV12-3/TRBV12-4; j_gene: TRBJ1-4; len: 13; CDR3nt: TGTGCCAGCAGTTTATTGGATGAGGAAAAACTGTTTTTT; CDR3aa: CASSLLDEEKLFF
d_gene: TRBD1; abundance: .; v_gene: TRBV2; j_gene: TRBJ1-4; len: 14; CDR3nt: TGTGCCAGCAGGCAGACAGGGGGAAGTGAAAAACTGTTTTTT; CDR3aa: CASRQTGGSEKLFF
d_gene: .; abundance: .; v_gene: TRBV13; j_gene: TRBJ2-1; len: 13; CDR3nt: TGTGCCAGCAGCCATTGGGACTACAATGAGCAGTTCTTC; CDR3aa: CASSHWDYNEQFF
d_gene: .; abundance: .; v_gene: TRBV10-3; j_gene: TRBJ1-3; len: 12; CDR3nt: TGTGCCATCAGTGGGCTTGGAAACACCATATATTTT; CDR3aa: CAISGLGNTIYF
d_gene: .; abundance: .; v_gene: TRBV2; j_gene: TRBJ1-6; len: 16; CDR3nt: TGTGCCAGCAGCAGCCCCCGGGCCCGCTATAATTCACCCCTCCACTTT; CDR3aa: CASSSPRARYNSPLHF
d_gene: .; abundance: .; v_gene: TRBV14; j_gene: TRBJ1-1; len: 13; CDR3nt: TGTGCCAGCAGCGCCGGGCCCCAGTACCGAGCTTTCTTT; CDR3aa: CASSAGPQYRAFF
d_gene: .; abundance: .; v_gene: TRBV18; j_gene: TRBJ2-6; len: 15; CDR3nt: TGTGCCAGCTCACCACCGGAAGCTGGGGCCAACGTCCTGACTTTC; CDR3aa: CASSPPEAGANVLTF
d_gene: .; abundance: few; v_gene: TRBV18; j_gene: TRBJ2-5; len: 14; CDR3nt: TGTGCCAGCTCCCCGCTTGAGGGGAGGGAGACCCAGTACTTC; CDR3aa: CASSPLEGRETQYF
d_gene: .; abundance: .; v_gene: TRBV3-1/TRBV3-2; j_gene: TRBJ2-3; len: 13; CDR3nt: TGTGCCAGCAGCCAAGGGGATACGGATACGCAGTATTTT; CDR3aa: CASSQGDTDTQYF
d_gene: .; abundance: .; v_gene: TRBV2; j_gene: TRBJ1-2; len: 14; CDR3nt: TGTGCCAGCAGTGGACAGCGAGCTAACTATGGCTACACCTTC; CDR3aa: CASSGQRANYGYTF
d_gene: .; abundance: .; v_gene: TRBV9; j_gene: TRBJ2-3; len: 15; CDR3nt: TGTGCCAGCAGCCCCACCTCAGGACAGACAGATACGCAGTATTTT; CDR3aa: CASSPTSGQTDTQYF
d_gene: TRBD1; abundance: .; v_gene: TRBV4-3; j_gene: TRBJ1-1; len: 16; CDR3nt: TGCGCCAGCAGCCAAGAATGGACAGGGGGGAACACTGAAGCTTTCTTT; CDR3aa: CASSQEWTGGNTEAFF
d_gene: .; abundance: .; v_gene: TRBV20-1; j_gene: TRBJ1-1; len: 10; CDR3nt: TGCAGTGCGGTCCGCTCTGAAGCTTTCTTT; CDR3aa: CSAVRSEAFF
d_gene: TRBD2; abundance: .; v_gene: TRBV3-1/TRBV3-2; j_gene: TRBJ2-3; len: 14; CDR3nt: TGTGCCAGCAGCCAGCGGGAGGGCGCAGATACGCAGTATTTT; CDR3aa: CASSQREGADTQYF
d_gene: TRBD2; abundance: .; v_gene: TRBV7-2; j_gene: TRBJ2-1; len: 17; CDR3nt: TGTGCCAGCAGCTTAGAAGGACTAGCGGGACCCTACAATGAGCAGTTCTTC; CDR3aa: CASSLEGLAGPYNEQFF
d_gene: .; abundance: .; v_gene: TRBV10-3; j_gene: TRBJ1-3; len: 18; CDR3nt: TGTGCCATCAGTGAGTCCTTGGGGGACGCGAGGGCTGGAAACACCATATATTTT; CDR3aa: CAISESLGDARAGNTIYF
d_gene: TRBD2; abundance: .; v_gene: TRBV7-6; j_gene: TRBJ2-7; len: 15; CDR3nt: TGTGCCAGCACCTTACTTAGCGGGAGGGCAGGCGAGCAGTACTTC; CDR3aa: CASTLLSGRAGEQYF
d_gene: .; abundance: few; v_gene: TRBV19; j_gene: TRBJ2-7; len: 14; CDR3nt: TGTGCCAGTAGTCCCGCAGGGGTAACAGGGGAGCAGTACTTC; CDR3aa: CASSPAGVTGEQYF
d_gene: .; abundance: .; v_gene: TRBV7-2; j_gene: TRBJ2-1; len: 14; CDR3nt: TGTGCCAGCAGCTTAGTCTGGGGTTCTTCTGAGCAGTTCTTC; CDR3aa: CASSLVWGSSEQFF
d_gene: TRBD2; abundance: .; v_gene: TRBV18; j_gene: TRBJ2-7; len: 18; CDR3nt: TGTGCCAGCTCACCACGGGGACTTGCGGGAGGATCCTACTACGAGCAGTACTTC; CDR3aa: CASSPRGLAGGSYYEQYF
d_gene: .; abundance: .; v_gene: TRBV6-6; j_gene: TRBJ1-1; len: 13; CDR3nt: TGTGCCAGCAGTTACAGGGCGGGATTGGGAGCTTTCTTT; CDR3aa: CASSYRAGLGAFF
d_gene: .; abundance: few; v_gene: TRBV7-9; j_gene: TRBJ1-5; len: 12; CDR3nt: TGTGCCAGCAGCTTAGGCGATCAGCCCCAGCATTTT; CDR3aa: CASSLGDQPQHF
d_gene: .; abundance: .; v_gene: TRBV10-3; j_gene: TRBJ1-2; len: 14; CDR3nt: TGTGCCATCAGTGAGATGCAGGGAGAACATGGCTACACCTTC; CDR3aa: CAISEMQGEHGYTF
d_gene: .; abundance: .; v_gene: TRBV9; j_gene: TRBJ1-5; len: 13; CDR3nt: TGTGCCAGCAGCGCTGCGGTGGATCAGCCCCAGCATTTT; CDR3aa: CASSAAVDQPQHF
d_gene: TRBD2; abundance: .; v_gene: TRBV18; j_gene: TRBJ2-3; len: 16; CDR3nt: TGTGCCAGCTCACCGACTAGCGGGACTAGCACAGATACGCAGTATTTT; CDR3aa: CASSPTSGTSTDTQYF
d_gene: .; abundance: .; v_gene: TRBV30; j_gene: TRBJ2-3; len: 13; CDR3nt: TGTGCCTGGACCGTACGGAACACAGATACGCAGTATTTT; CDR3aa: CAWTVRNTDTQYF
d_gene: TRBD1; abundance: .; v_gene: TRBV5-1; j_gene: TRBJ2-6; len: 15; CDR3nt: TGCGCCAGCAGCACGACAGGGGCTGGGGCCAACGTCCTGACTTTC; CDR3aa: CASSTTGAGANVLTF
d_gene: TRBD2; abundance: .; v_gene: TRBV6-2/TRBV6-3; j_gene: TRBJ2-3; len: 16; CDR3nt: TGTGCCAGCAGTTACTCGGCAGCGGGAGGAGGGAATACGCAGTATTTT; CDR3aa: CASSYSAAGGGNTQYF
d_gene: TRBD2; abundance: .; v_gene: TRBV7-9; j_gene: TRBJ2-3; len: 15; CDR3nt: TGTGCCAGCAGCCCTACTAGCGGGAAAGCAGATACGCAGTATTTT; CDR3aa: CASSPTSGKADTQYF
d_gene: .; abundance: .; v_gene: TRBV3-1/TRBV3-2; j_gene: TRBJ1-5; len: 14; CDR3nt: TGTGCCAGCAGCCAAGATGGGGGGGATCAGCCCCAGCATTTT; CDR3aa: CASSQDGGDQPQHF
d_gene: TRBD1; abundance: .; v_gene: TRBV27; j_gene: TRBJ2-2; len: 16; CDR3nt: TGTGCCAGCCAACCCCGTCCGGGACAGGGAGTCCGGGAGCTGTTTTTT; CDR3aa: CASQPRPGQGVRELFF
d_gene: TRBD1; abundance: .; v_gene: TRBV5-1; j_gene: TRBJ2-1; len: 13; CDR3nt: TGCGCCAGCAGCGCCCAGGGGGTGAGTGAGCAGTTCTTC; CDR3aa: CASSAQGVSEQFF
d_gene: .; abundance: .; v_gene: TRBV28; j_gene: TRBJ2-6; len: 15; CDR3nt: TGTGCCAGCAGTTCAGGGGACTCTGGGGCCAACGTCCTGACTTTC; CDR3aa: CASSSGDSGANVLTF
d_gene: .; abundance: .; v_gene: TRBV19; j_gene: TRBJ2-3; len: 13; CDR3nt: TGTGCCAGTAGGGACAGTCCCACAGATACGCAGTATTTT; CDR3aa: CASRDSPTDTQYF
d_gene: .; abundance: .; v_gene: TRBV6-5; j_gene: TRBJ1-2; len: 15; CDR3nt: TGTGCCAGCAGTTACACCCCCACAGTTAACTATGGCTACACCTTC; CDR3aa: CASSYTPTVNYGYTF
d_gene: TRBD2; abundance: .; v_gene: TRBV15; j_gene: TRBJ2-3; len: 14; CDR3nt: TGTGCCACCAGTCGGCAGCGGGAAACAGATACGCAGTATTTT; CDR3aa: CATSRQRETDTQYF
d_gene: .; abundance: .; v_gene: TRBV5-1; j_gene: TRBJ1-5; len: 13; CDR3nt: TGCGCCAGCAGCTTGGGCAGCAATCAGCCCCAGCATTTT; CDR3aa: CASSLGSNQPQHF
d_gene: .; abundance: .; v_gene: TRBV6-5; j_gene: TRBJ1-2; len: 13; CDR3nt: TGTGCCAGCAGTCCCGGAAAAGCGGATGGCTACACCTTC; CDR3aa: CASSPGKADGYTF
d_gene: .; abundance: .; v_gene: TRBV3-1/TRBV3-2; j_gene: TRBJ1-6; len: 17; CDR3nt: TGTGCCAGCAGCCACCCCCGCCACAGCTCCTATAATTCACCCCTCCACTTT; CDR3aa: CASSHPRHSSYNSPLHF
d_gene: .; abundance: .; v_gene: TRBV27; j_gene: TRBJ2-5; len: 14; CDR3nt: TGTGCCAGCAGATCAGGGGGGGCTGGGGAGACCCAGTACTTC; CDR3aa: CASRSGGAGETQYF
d_gene: TRBD2; abundance: few; v_gene: TRBV2; j_gene: TRBJ2-7; len: 16; CDR3nt: TGTGCCAGCAGCCCCGGACTAGCGGGAGGGCCTCGCGAGCAGTACTTC; CDR3aa: CASSPGLAGGPREQYF